This T cell receptor beta chain was documented in a study of ipilimumab plus nivolumab after autologous stem cell transplantation. Here immunoSEQ multiplex PCR was the method, and the copy in TCRdb shows in-frame clones only, minus some. The sample carries 9,000 to 15,000 clones, roughly three quarters recorded once. The CDR3 totals 16 residues. Per germline, CDR1 SNHLY and CDR2 FYNNEI. V lost 1 base to trimming and J lost 5 bases; unmatched junction nucleotides: 9. Starting 14 to 28 days after autologous transplant, ipilimumab 1 mg/kg was given. Patients got 3 mg/kg IV nivolumab weeks 1, 4, 7, 10, then biweekly through week 26. This clone was detected once.

The input for sequencing was PBMCs, taken in a trial of ipilimumab plus nivolumab as post-transplant consolidation. This receptor was taken from a male donor with diffuse large B-cell lymphoma. The J gene is TRBJ2-5, the V gene TRBV2, with 8 bases fitting TRBD2. CDR3 protein: CASSEVLAGWEETQYF. For the CDR3, the DNA is TGTGCCAGCAGTGAAGTATTAGCGGGATGGGAGGAGACCCAGTACTTC.